Each of the 11 T cell receptor beta chains below was sequenced from the same sample in a study of T cell responses to AZD1222 COVID-19 vaccine. This table comes from immunoSEQ multiplex PCR, and its TCRdb copy is limited to in-frame clones, with some not included. The data hold 110,000 or so clones, with just over 85% observed a single time. The material sequenced was peripheral blood, taken on day 0 of AZD1222 vaccination. All receptors derive from an adult in good health.

V usage is TRBV11-3 and J usage is TRBJ1-4; 10 bases align to TRBD1. The CDR3 runs 14 residues. V dropped 5 bases and J dropped 8; count of bases not matched to a gene: 5. Germline lookup yields CDR1 SGHNT and CDR2 YENEEA. For the CDR3, the DNA is TGTGCCAGCAGCACCGGACAGGGGGGGGAAAAACTGTTTTTT. Its translation: CASSTGQGGEKLFF.

The chain recombines TRBV12-3 or TRBV12-4 with TRBJ1-2, with TRBD1 matching over 8 bases. The V and J ends lost 3 bases and 7 bases, in that order; junction bases with no gene match: 4. This CDR3 spans 13 amino acids. CDR3 protein: CASSLGQAIGYTF. CDR3 sequence (DNA): TGTGCCAGCAGTTTGGGACAGGCTATTGGCTACACCTTC.

This clone has at least ten counts. V usage is TRBV12-3 or TRBV12-4 and J usage is TRBJ1-3; no clear D. V lost 6 bases to trimming and J lost 5 bases, with 8 bases between them. The CDR3 is 12 residues long. CDR3 in amino acids: CASRDSRNTIYF. The CDR3 DNA follows: TGTGCCAGCAGGGACTCGCGAAACACCATATATTTT.

The chain joins TRBV12-3 or TRBV12-4 to TRBJ1-1; D uncertain. Trimming left V 6 bases short and J 11 bases short, with 16 bases between. The CDR3 covers 12 residues. The CDR3 sequence is CASSPGGLGAFF. The CDR3 bases are TGTGCCAGCAGCCCGGGCGGACTAGGGGCTTTCTTT.

This chain connects TRBV5-4 to TRBJ2-1; D tentatively fits TRBD1 or TRBD2 (5 bases each). Trimming shortened V by 3 bases and J by 10 bases, and 14 bases separated the two germline ends. The CDR3 contains 13 residues. The germline V gene encodes CDR1 SGHNT and CDR2 YYREEE (reference sequence). The CDR3, as DNA: TGTGCCAGCAGCTCCACCGAGGGGTACGAGCAGTTCTTC. Its translation is CASSSTEGYEQFF.

This sequence joins TRBV6-1 and TRBJ2-7, with D unresolved. CDR1 and CDR2 (germline): MNHNS, SASEGT. The CDR3 totals 17 residues. The germline V and J ends were trimmed by 2 bases and 2 bases, with 19 bases remaining between them. In DNA, the CDR3 is TGTGCCAGCAGTGAAAGGGTCCCCGGGTGGCACCCCTACGAGCAGTACTTC. Translating gives CASSERVPGWHPYEQYF.

The CDR3 protein is CASSYTSQNIQYF. The CDR3 bases are TGTGCCAGCAGCTATACTAGCCAAAACATTCAGTACTTC. The V gene is TRBV6-2 or TRBV6-3, the J gene TRBJ2-4; TRBD2 is a possible D gene (6 bases). Germline V lookup: CDR1 MNHEY, CDR2 SVGEGT. The CDR3 runs 13 residues. The V end lost 6 bases, the J end lost 5 bases, and 11 bases lay between the germline ends.

V gene TRBV5-4 combines with J gene TRBJ1-4, with 7 bases aligning to TRBD1. Germline loops: CDR1 SGHNT, CDR2 YYREEE (reference sequence). V gave up 1 base and J gave up 4 bases; unmatched junction bases: 4. This CDR3 comprises 15 residues. The CDR3 is CASSLRGGINEKLFF. The CDR3 DNA follows: TGTGCCAGCAGCTTGAGAGGGGGCATTAATGAAAAACTGTTTTTT.

V is TRBV12-3 or TRBV12-4 and J is TRBJ2-5; D perhaps matches TRBD1 (5 bases). V was cut by 4 bases and J by 5 bases, with 5 bases left in between. CDR3 size: 11 residues. This CDR3 reads CASSWGETQYF. In DNA form, the CDR3 reads TGTGCCAGCAGTTGGGGCGAGACCCAGTACTTC.

The chain is built from TRBV30 and TRBJ1-5, with D possibly TRBD1 on 5 matching bases. There are 17 residues in the CDR3. The germline V and J ends were trimmed by 1 base and 1 base, with 17 bases remaining between them. Per germline, CDR1 GTSNPN and CDR2 SVGIG (reference sequence). This chain's CDR3 is CAWSAAGSTGSNQPQHF. DNA for the CDR3: TGTGCCTGGAGTGCCGCAGGGTCGACGGGCAGCAATCAGCCCCAGCATTTT.

V and J are TRBV7-6 and TRBJ2-1; weak D call: TRBD1 (6 bases). Deletions cut 5 bases from V and 8 bases from J, with 19 bases between. CDR1 is SGHVS and CDR2 is FNYEAQ in the germline V gene. This CDR3 is built from 15 residues. The CDR3 sequence is CASSEIGQLGDEQFF. For the CDR3, the DNA is TGTGCCAGCAGCGAAATCGGACAGCTCGGGGATGAGCAGTTCTTC.